Below, 9 T cell receptor beta chains from the same sample are listed, as sequenced in a study of blood T cell repertoires in COVID-19. Data came from immunoSEQ multiplex PCR; TCRdb stores just in-frame clones and leaves some out. The sample consists of nearly 350,000 clones, about 90% of them appearing once. The sample taken for sequencing was PBMCs or T cells enriched from blood (not recorded which). Receptors originate from a woman aged 25 to 39 who had recovered from COVID-19.

The chain has TRBV6-5 and TRBJ2-1; D is uncertain. The V end was cut by 5 bases, the J end by 3 bases, with 5 bases between. The germline V gene has CDR1 MNHEY and CDR2 SVGAGI. CDR3 length: 12 amino acids. Here the CDR3 reads CASSPNYNEQFF. The CDR3 bases are TGTGCCAGCAGTCCCAACTACAATGAGCAGTTCTTC.

This chain uses TRBV3-1 (or the pseudogene TRBV3-2) with TRBJ1-5, with unresolved D. Germline values: CDR1 LGHDT, CDR2 YNNKEL (reference sequence). CDR3 length equals 14 residues. Trimming removed 0 bases from V and 6 bases from J, with 9 bases in between. CDR3 DNA sequence: TGTGCCAGCAGCCAAGATCGAGGGTCTCAGCCCCAGCATTTT. Protein product: CASSQDRGSQPQHF.

The chain uses TRBV9 and TRBJ1-2, with D perhaps matching TRBD1 (5 bases). This CDR3 region has 13 residues. Germline V CDR1 and CDR2: SGDLS, YYNGEE. V was pared by 0 bases and J by 5 bases, with 8 bases between. CDR3: CASSVGQGYGYTF. In DNA, the CDR3 is TGTGCCAGCAGCGTAGGGCAGGGTTATGGCTACACCTTC.

This chain joins TRBV7-2 and TRBJ1-2, with D unclear. With 5 bases removed from V and 5 bases from J, the gap between germline ends came to 15 bases. Per germline, CDR1 SGHTA and CDR2 FQGNSA. The length of the CDR3 is 14 residues. CDR3 loop: CASSPRADGYGYTF. The CDR3 DNA reads TGTGCCAGCAGCCCGAGGGCAGATGGGTATGGCTACACCTTC.

DNA of the CDR3: TGTGCCATCAGTGGACTAGCGGGGGGGATGGCCTACAATGAGCAGTTCTTC. It yields the protein CAISGLAGGMAYNEQFF. The chain uses TRBV10-3 and TRBJ2-1; 14 bases fit TRBD2. The CDR3 loop spans 17 amino acids. Unmatched junction bases numbered 4, after V lost 4 bases and J lost 2 bases. The germline V gene encodes CDR1 ENHRY and CDR2 SYGVKD.

The chain uses TRBV28 and TRBJ1-3; no clear D gene. The CDR3 is made up of 13 amino acids. Germline V lookup: CDR1 MDHEN, CDR2 SYDVKM. Trimming removed 6 bases from V and 0 bases from J, with 6 bases in between. The CDR3 sequence: CASREASGNTIYF. The CDR3 nucleotides are TGTGCCAGCAGGGAGGCCTCTGGAAACACCATATATTTT.

V is TRBV5-6 and J is TRBJ1-6; TRBD1 agrees at 9 bases. The ends lost 5 bases at V and 5 bases at J; junction bases unmatched: 8. The CDR3 runs to 16 residues. Germline CDR1 is SGHDT and CDR2 is YYEEEE. This CDR3 reads CASRVQGAPNNSPLHF. DNA of the CDR3: TGTGCCAGCAGGGTACAGGGGGCCCCGAATAATTCACCCCTCCACTTT. The whole variable domain, filled in from reference TRBV5-6 and TRBJ1-6, reads DAGVTQSPTHLIKTRGQQVTLRCSPKSGHDTVSWYQQALGQGPQFIFQYYEEEERQRGNFPDRFSGHQFPNYSSELNVNALLLGDSALYLCASRVQGAPNNSPLHFGNGTRLTVT.

This chain uses TRBV5-5 with TRBJ1-2; TRBD1 matches at 7 bases. Trimming at V came to 1 base and at J to 3 bases, leaving 3 bases not matched to a gene. CDR3 size: 14 residues. The germline V gene has CDR1 SGHKS and CDR2 YYEKEE (reference sequence). CDR3 DNA: TGTGCCAGCAGCTTGCCGGGACAGTACTATGGCTACACCTTC. Residues: CASSLPGQYYGYTF.

The rearrangement links TRBV7-9 to TRBJ1-2, with 9 nucleotides matching TRBD1. V lost 0 bases and J lost 6; bases outside the gene matches: 5. The length of the CDR3 is 15 residues. Germline lookup yields CDR1 SEHNR and CDR2 FQNEAQ (reference sequence). CDR3 residues: CASSLAGTGSNGYTF. The CDR3 DNA reads as TGTGCCAGCAGCTTAGCCGGGACAGGGAGCAATGGCTACACCTTC.